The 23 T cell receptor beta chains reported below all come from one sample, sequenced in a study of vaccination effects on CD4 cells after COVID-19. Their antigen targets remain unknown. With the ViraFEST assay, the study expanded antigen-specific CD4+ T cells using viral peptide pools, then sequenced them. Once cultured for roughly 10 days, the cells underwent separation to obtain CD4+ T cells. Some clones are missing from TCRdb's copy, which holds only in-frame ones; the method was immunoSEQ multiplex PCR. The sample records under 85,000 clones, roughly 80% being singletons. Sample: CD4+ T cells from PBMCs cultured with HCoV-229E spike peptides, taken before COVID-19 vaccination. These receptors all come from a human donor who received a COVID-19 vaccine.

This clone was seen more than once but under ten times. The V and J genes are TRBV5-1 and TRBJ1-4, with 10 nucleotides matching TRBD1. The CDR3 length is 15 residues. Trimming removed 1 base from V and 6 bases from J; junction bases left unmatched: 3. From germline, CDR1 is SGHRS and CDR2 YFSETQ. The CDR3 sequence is CASSLQGTGDEKLFF. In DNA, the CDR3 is TGCGCCAGCAGCTTGCAGGGGACAGGGGATGAAAAACTGTTTTTT.

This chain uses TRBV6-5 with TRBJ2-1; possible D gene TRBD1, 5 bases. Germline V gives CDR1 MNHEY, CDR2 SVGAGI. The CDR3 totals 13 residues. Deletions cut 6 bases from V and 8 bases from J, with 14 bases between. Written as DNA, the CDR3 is TGTGCCAGCAGCCGGCGCGAAGGGGATGAGCAGTTCTTC. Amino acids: CASSRREGDEQFF.

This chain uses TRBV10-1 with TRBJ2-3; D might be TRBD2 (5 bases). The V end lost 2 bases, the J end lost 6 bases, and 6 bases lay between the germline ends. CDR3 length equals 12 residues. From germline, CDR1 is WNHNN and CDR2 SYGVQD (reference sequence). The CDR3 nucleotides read TGCGCCAGCAGTGAGCCGGGGGATACGCAGTATTTT. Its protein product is CASSEPGDTQYF.

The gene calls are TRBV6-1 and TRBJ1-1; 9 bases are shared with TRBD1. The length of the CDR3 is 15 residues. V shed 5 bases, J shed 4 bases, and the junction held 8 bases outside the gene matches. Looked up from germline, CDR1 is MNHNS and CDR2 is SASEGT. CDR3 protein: CASSSGQGLFTEAFF. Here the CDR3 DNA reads TGTGCCAGCAGTTCCGGACAGGGGCTATTCACTGAAGCTTTCTTT.

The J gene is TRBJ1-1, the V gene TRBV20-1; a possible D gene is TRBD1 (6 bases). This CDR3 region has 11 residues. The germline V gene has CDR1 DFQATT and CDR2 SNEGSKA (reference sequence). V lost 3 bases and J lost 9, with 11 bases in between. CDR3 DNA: TGCAGTGCTAGCAAGGGGGGGAAAGCTTTCTTT. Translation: CSASKGGKAFF.

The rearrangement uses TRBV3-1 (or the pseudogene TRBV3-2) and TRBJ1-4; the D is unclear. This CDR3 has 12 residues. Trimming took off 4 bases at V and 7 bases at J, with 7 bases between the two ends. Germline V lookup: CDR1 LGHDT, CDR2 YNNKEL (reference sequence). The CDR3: CASSLAGEKLFF. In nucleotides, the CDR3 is TGTGCCAGCAGCCTAGCTGGTGAAAAACTGTTTTTT.

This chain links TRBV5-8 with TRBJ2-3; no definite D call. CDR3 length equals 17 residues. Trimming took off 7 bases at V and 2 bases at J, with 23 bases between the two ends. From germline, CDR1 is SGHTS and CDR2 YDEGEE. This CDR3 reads CASPTLGLVLDTDTQYF. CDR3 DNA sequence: TGTGCCAGCCCGACCTTAGGGCTGGTGTTGGACACAGATACGCAGTATTTT. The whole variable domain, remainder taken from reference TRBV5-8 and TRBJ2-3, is EAGVTQSPTHLIKTRGQQATLRCSPISGHTSVYWYQQALGLGLQFLLWYDEGEERNRGNFPPRFSGRQFPNYSSELNVNALELEDSALYLCASPTLGLVLDTDTQYFGPGTRLTVL.

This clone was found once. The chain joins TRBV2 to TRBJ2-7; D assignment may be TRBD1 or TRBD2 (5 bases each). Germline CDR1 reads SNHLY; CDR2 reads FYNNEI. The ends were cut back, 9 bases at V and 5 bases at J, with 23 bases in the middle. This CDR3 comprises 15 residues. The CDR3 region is CASRRGGGAADEQYV. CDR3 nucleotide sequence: TGTGCCAGTAGACGAGGTGGGGGAGCAGCGGACGAGCAGTACGTC.

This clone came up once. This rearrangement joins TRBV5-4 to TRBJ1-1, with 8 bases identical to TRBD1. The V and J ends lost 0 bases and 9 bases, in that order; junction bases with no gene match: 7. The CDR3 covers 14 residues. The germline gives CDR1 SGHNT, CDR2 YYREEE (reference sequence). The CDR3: CASSLDIQGAQAFF. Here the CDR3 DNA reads TGTGCCAGCAGCTTGGATATCCAGGGGGCGCAAGCTTTCTTT. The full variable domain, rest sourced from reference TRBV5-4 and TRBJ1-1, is ETGVTQSPTHLIKTRGQQVTLRCSSQSGHNTVSWYQQALGQGPQFIFQYYREEENGRGNFPPRFSGLQFPNYSSELNVNALELDDSALYLCASSLDIQGAQAFFGQGTRLTVV.

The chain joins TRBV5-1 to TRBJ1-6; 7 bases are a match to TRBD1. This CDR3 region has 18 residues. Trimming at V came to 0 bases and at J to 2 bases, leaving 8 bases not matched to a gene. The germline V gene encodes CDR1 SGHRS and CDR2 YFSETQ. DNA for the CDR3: TGCGCCAGCAGCTTGGCCTTAAGACAGGGTACCTATAATTCACCCCTCCACTTT. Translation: CASSLALRQGTYNSPLHF.

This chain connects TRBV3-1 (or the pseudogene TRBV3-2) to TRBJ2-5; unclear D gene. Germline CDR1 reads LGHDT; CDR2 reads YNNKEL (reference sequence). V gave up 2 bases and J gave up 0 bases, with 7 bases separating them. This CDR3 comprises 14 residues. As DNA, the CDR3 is TGTGCCAGCAGCCAAAGGTCCTACCAAGAGACCCAGTACTTC. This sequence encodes CASSQRSYQETQYF.

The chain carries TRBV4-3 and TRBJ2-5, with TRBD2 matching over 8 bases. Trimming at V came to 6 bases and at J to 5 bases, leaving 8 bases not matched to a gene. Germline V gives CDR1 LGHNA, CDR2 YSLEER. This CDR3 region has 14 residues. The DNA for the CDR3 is TGCGCCAGCAGTGATTCGCGGGGGGCTGAGACCCAGTACTTC. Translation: CASSDSRGAETQYF.

The CDR3 region is CASSYSRAGYTF. CDR3 DNA sequence: TGTGCCAGCAGTTACTCACGGGCTGGCTACACCTTC. The rearrangement joins TRBV6-5 to TRBJ1-2; D is unresolved. This CDR3 region has 12 residues. Germline V lookup: CDR1 MNHEY, CDR2 SVGAGI. V was pared by 0 bases and J by 7 bases, with 6 bases between.

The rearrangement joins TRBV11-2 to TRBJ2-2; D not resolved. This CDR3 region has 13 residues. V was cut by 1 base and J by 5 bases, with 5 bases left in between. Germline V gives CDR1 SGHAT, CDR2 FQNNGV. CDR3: CASSLVGTGELFF. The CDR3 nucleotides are TGTGCCAGCAGCTTAGTAGGGACCGGGGAGCTGTTTTTT. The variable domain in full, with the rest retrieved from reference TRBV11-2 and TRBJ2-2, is EAGVAQSPRYKIIEKRQSVAFWCNPISGHATLYWYQQILGQGPKLLIQFQNNGVVDDSQLPKDRFSAERLKGVDSTLKIQPAKLEDSAVYLCASSLVGTGELFFGEGSRLTVL.

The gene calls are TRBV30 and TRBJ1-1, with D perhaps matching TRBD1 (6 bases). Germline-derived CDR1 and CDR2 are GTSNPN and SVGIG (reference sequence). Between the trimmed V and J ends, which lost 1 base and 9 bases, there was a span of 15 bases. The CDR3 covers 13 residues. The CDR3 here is CAWSEDSRTKAFF. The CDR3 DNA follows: TGTGCCTGGAGTGAGGACAGCCGAACTAAAGCTTTCTTT.

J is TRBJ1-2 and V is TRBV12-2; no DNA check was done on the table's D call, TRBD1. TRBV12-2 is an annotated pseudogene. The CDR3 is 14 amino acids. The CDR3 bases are TGTGCAAGTCGCTGGGGACAGGGTAGGGATGGCTACACCTTC. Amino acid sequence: CASRWGQGRDGYTF.

Here the CDR3 reads CASRSFRDRDYGYTF. CDR3 DNA: TGTGCCAGCAGATCTTTCCGGGACAGGGACTATGGCTACACCTTC. The chain combines TRBV28 with TRBJ1-2; 9 nucleotides line up with TRBD1. V lost 6 bases, J lost 3 bases, and 8 bases stayed unmatched. CDR1 is MDHEN, CDR2 SYDVKM, per germline. This CDR3 comprises 15 residues.

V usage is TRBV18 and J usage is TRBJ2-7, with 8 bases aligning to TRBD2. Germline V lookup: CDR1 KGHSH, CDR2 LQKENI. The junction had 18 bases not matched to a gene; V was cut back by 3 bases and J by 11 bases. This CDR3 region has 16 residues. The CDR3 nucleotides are TGTGCCAGCTCACCGGGTTCTGACGCGGGAGGATCCAGTGAGTACGTC. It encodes CASSPGSDAGGSSEYV.

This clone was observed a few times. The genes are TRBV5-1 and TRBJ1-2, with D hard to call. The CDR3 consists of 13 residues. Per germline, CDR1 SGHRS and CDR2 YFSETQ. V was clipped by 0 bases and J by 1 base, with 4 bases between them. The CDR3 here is CASSLEVNYGYTF. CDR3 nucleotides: TGCGCCAGCAGCTTGGAGGTTAACTATGGCTACACCTTC.

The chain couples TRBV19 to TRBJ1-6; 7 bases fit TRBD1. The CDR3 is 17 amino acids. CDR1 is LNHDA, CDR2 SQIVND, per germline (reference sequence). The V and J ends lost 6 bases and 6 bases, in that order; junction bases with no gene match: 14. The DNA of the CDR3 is TGTGCCAGTAGCGCCCGGAGGGGGCGCGGGGCTAATTCACCCCTCCACTTT. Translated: CASSARRGRGANSPLHF.

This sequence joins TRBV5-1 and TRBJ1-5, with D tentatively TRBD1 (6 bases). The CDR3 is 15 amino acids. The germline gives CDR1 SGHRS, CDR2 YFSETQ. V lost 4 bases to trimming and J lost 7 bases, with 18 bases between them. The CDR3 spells CASSPWGGQEQPQHF. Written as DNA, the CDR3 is TGCGCCAGCAGCCCTTGGGGGGGACAAGAACAGCCCCAGCATTTT. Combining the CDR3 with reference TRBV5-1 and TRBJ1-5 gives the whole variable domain KAGVTQTPRYLIKTRGQQVTLSCSPISGHRSVSWYQQTPGQGLQFLFEYFSETQRNKGNFPGRFSGRQFSNSRSEMNVSTLELGDSALYLCASSPWGGQEQPQHFGDGTRLSIL.

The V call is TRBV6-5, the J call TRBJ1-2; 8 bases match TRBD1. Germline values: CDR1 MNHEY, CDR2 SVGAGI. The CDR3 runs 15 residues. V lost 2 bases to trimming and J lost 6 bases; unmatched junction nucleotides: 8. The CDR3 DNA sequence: TGTGCCAGCAGTTACAGCCGGACAGGGTCTAATGGCTACACCTTC. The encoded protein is CASSYSRTGSNGYTF.

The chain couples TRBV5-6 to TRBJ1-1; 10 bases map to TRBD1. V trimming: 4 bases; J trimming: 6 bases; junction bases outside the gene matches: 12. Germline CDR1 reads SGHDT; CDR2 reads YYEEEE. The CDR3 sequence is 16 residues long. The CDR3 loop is CASSPRQGASGAEAFF. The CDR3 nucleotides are TGTGCCAGCAGCCCACGACAGGGGGCTAGTGGAGCTGAAGCTTTCTTT.